Below are 21 T cell receptor beta chains sequenced from a single sample in a study of CD8 T cells in ankylosing spondylitis. One entry per CDR3 protein, called by TCRdb with MiXCR from the 5' RACE reads. The table has about 170,000 distinct CDR3 sequences, about 17% seen once; the top ten hold about 8%. Source material: blood, either unsorted or a sorted T cell fraction (not recorded which). The receptors stem from a male donor with ankylosing spondylitis or in good health (not recorded which).

This clonotype was observed at least ten times. The chain links TRBV28 to TRBJ1-1; 7 bases match TRBD1. CDR1 MDHEN and CDR2 SYDVKM come from the germline V gene. This CDR3 has 12 amino acids. V lost 3 bases, J lost 12 bases, and 7 bases stayed unmatched. The CDR3 protein is CASSLIRGLTFF. The CDR3 coding sequence is TGTGCCAGCAGTTTGATCAGGGGGTTGACTTTCTTT.

This clonotype was picked up many times. The chain has TRBV6-5 and TRBJ2-3, with D unresolved. Germline values: CDR1 MNHEY, CDR2 SVGAGI. V dropped 4 bases and J dropped 3 bases, with 5 bases sitting between them. The CDR3 length is 12 residues. The CDR3 nucleotides read TGTGCCAGCAGTTCCGGTACAGATACGCAGTATTTT. This sequence encodes CASSSGTDTQYF.

This clonotype occurred many times. The chain joins TRBV29-1 to TRBJ2-2; D may match TRBD1 or TRBD2 (5 bases each). Trimming stripped 1 base from V and 6 bases from J, with 6 bases between. The CDR3 covers 12 residues. Per the germline V gene, CDR1 is SQVTM and CDR2 is ANQGSEA. CDR3 loop: CSVEGDAGELFF. In nucleotides, the CDR3 is TGCAGCGTTGAAGGGGACGCCGGGGAGCTGTTTTTT.

This clonotype occurred many times. The chain is built from TRBV20-1 and TRBJ2-7; TRBD2 is a possible D gene (6 bases). V was clipped by 1 base and J by 3 bases, with 10 bases between them. The CDR3 has 13 residues. CDR1 and CDR2 from the germline V gene are DFQATT and SNEGSKA (reference sequence). Written as DNA, the CDR3 is TGCAGTGCTAGAGTAGAGACTAGCTACGAGCAGTACTTC. It is translated as CSARVETSYEQYF.

This rearrangement joins TRBV2 to TRBJ2-1, with 10 bases aligning to TRBD2. V shed 2 bases and J 6 bases; nucleotides not matched to a gene: 4. The CDR3 totals 15 residues. Looked up from germline, CDR1 is SNHLY and CDR2 is FYNNEI. CDR3 residues: CASSEQLAGVNEQFF. The CDR3 bases are TGTGCCAGCAGTGAACAGCTAGCGGGAGTCAATGAGCAGTTCTTC.

This chain uses TRBV7-3 with TRBJ1-2; no clear D gene. The V and J ends lost 0 bases and 5 bases respectively, with 13 bases between them. CDR3 length equals 15 residues. Germline CDR1 is SGHTA and CDR2 is FQGTGA. The CDR3 is CASSLTGRDEYGYTF. The CDR3 DNA sequence: TGTGCCAGCAGCTTAACGGGCCGCGACGAATATGGCTACACCTTC.

Ten or more counts support this clonotype. The chain employs TRBV20-1 and TRBJ2-7, with 12 bases identical to TRBD2. The CDR3 has 14 amino acids. J gave up 3 bases and V 3 bases, and 3 bases lay outside the gene matches. The germline gives CDR1 DFQATT, CDR2 SNEGSKA (reference sequence). CDR3 DNA: TGCAGTGCTAGCTGGACTAGCGGGATCTACGAGCAGTACTTC. Amino acids: CSASWTSGIYEQYF.

In this sample, this clonotype turned up many times. V is TRBV20-1 and J is TRBJ2-5; D call uncertain. This CDR3 contains 14 residues. V lost 1 base and J 5 bases, leaving 14 bases between the germline ends. Germline values: CDR1 DFQATT, CDR2 SNEGSKA (reference sequence). The CDR3 region has the DNA TGCAGTGCTAGAGCGCCGGGCGGATTCGAGACCCAGTACTTC. It yields the protein CSARAPGGFETQYF.

This rearrangement joins TRBV10-2 to TRBJ2-2; 10 bases fit TRBD2. V was pared by 6 bases and J by 6 bases, with 4 bases of the junction left unmatched. CDR1 and CDR2 (germline): WSHSY, SAAADI. The CDR3 covers 14 residues. The CDR3 here is CASRLAGAAGELFF. The CDR3 region has the DNA TGCGCCAGCAGGCTAGCGGGAGCGGCCGGGGAGCTGTTTTTT.

The CDR3, as DNA: TGTGCCAGCAGCCCGTACAGGGGGCGAAGTGGCACTGAAGCTTTCTTT. This gives the protein CASSPYRGRSGTEAFF. The chain has TRBV7-6 and TRBJ1-1, with 9 bases fitting TRBD1. The V and J ends lost 5 bases and 4 bases, in that order; junction bases with no gene match: 11. This CDR3 contains 16 residues. CDR1 is SGHVS, CDR2 FNYEAQ, per germline. Full variable domain (missing parts from reference TRBV7-6 and TRBJ1-1): GAGVSQSPRYKVTKRGQDVALRCDPISGHVSLYWYRQALGQGPEFLTYFNYEAQQDKSGLPNDRFSAERPEGSISTLTIQRTEQRDSAMYRCASSPYRGRSGTEAFFGQGTRLTVV.

This chain joins TRBV3-1 and TRBJ1-2; D unresolved. The germline gives CDR1 LGHDT, CDR2 YNNKEL (reference sequence). CDR3 length equals 14 residues. V was clipped by 4 bases and J by 7 bases, with 16 bases between them. The CDR3 coding sequence is TGTGCCAGCAGCCCCCCGGATGGGATTCCTGGCTACACCTTC. Residues: CASSPPDGIPGYTF. The full variable domain, completed using reference TRBV3-1 and TRBJ1-2, is DTAVSQTPKYLVTQMGNDKSIKCEQNLGHDTMYWYKQDSKKFLKIMFSYNNKELIINETVPNRFSPKSPDKAHLNLHINSLELGDSAVYFCASSPPDGIPGYTFGSGTRLTVV.

This clonotype was counted many times. The CDR3 reads CSVSNSGANVLTF. CDR3 nucleotides: TGCAGCGTATCGAACTCTGGGGCCAACGTCCTGACTTTC. The chain links TRBV29-1 to TRBJ2-6, with unresolved D. Germline lookup yields CDR1 SQVTM and CDR2 ANQGSEA. V was trimmed by 6 bases and J by 0 bases, leaving 6 bases between them. The CDR3 runs to 13 residues.

This clonotype occurred many times. The rearrangement links TRBV5-1 to TRBJ1-4; no clear D. V lost 5 bases and J lost 5, with 10 bases in between. The CDR3 sequence is 13 residues long. Germline CDR1 SGHRS, CDR2 YFSETQ. The CDR3 loop is CASRAPRNEKLFF. CDR3 coding DNA: TGCGCCAGCAGGGCCCCGAGGAATGAAAAACTGTTTTTT.

This clonotype was seen repeatedly, ten times or more. V and J are TRBV5-1 and TRBJ1-4, with D hard to call. The V gene's germline CDR1 is SGHRS and CDR2 YFSETQ. This CDR3 region has 15 residues. Deletions cut 6 bases from V and 3 bases from J, with 15 bases between. CDR3 protein: CASNSRAGANEKLFF. CDR3 in DNA: TGCGCCAGCAATTCTAGGGCCGGAGCTAATGAAAAACTGTTTTTT.

V is TRBV3-1 and J is TRBJ2-5; D unclear. Germline CDR1 reads LGHDT; CDR2 reads YNNKEL (reference sequence). Trimming left V 1 base short and J 2 bases short, with 5 bases between. The CDR3 contains 13 residues. CDR3 region: CASSQGPQETQYF. CDR3 DNA sequence: TGTGCCAGCAGCCAAGGACCTCAAGAGACCCAGTACTTC.

A few counts support this clonotype. This chain links TRBV20-1 with TRBJ1-4; no reliable D call. This CDR3 region has 13 residues. Per the germline V gene, CDR1 is DFQATT and CDR2 is SNEGSKA (reference sequence). The V end lost 3 bases, the J end lost 5 bases, and 10 bases lay between the germline ends. The CDR3 DNA is TGCAGTGCTAGGGCAGGAGTAAATGAAAAACTGTTTTTT. This gives the protein CSARAGVNEKLFF.

About this clonotype itself: A much more abundant neighbour one base away suggests this may be a read error. The chain is built from TRBV6-1 and TRBJ2-5, with unresolved D. Germline CDR1 reads MNHNS; CDR2 reads SASEGT. The CDR3 is 10 amino acids. With 6 bases removed from V and 2 bases from J, the gap between germline ends came to 1 base. Written as DNA, the CDR3 is TGTGCCAGCAGGCAAGAGACCCAGTACTTC. This codes for CASRQETQYF.

The rearrangement uses TRBV23-1 and TRBJ2-1, with 10 bases that match TRBD1. TRBV23-1 is labeled an ORF, and its function is uncertain. The CDR3 sequence is 16 residues long. Trimming removed 2 bases from V and 5 bases from J; junction bases left unmatched: 6. Here the CDR3 reads CASSQNDRGLNNEQFF. CDR3 sequence (DNA): TGCGCCAGCAGTCAAAACGACAGGGGGCTAAACAATGAGCAGTTCTTC.

The chain couples TRBV10-2 to TRBJ2-7, with 12 bases matching TRBD2. With V trimmed by 6 bases and J by 7 bases, 10 bases remained unmatched. Germline values: CDR1 WSHSY, CDR2 SAAADI. The CDR3 totals 15 residues. This CDR3 is CASSDLAGGSWEQYF. The CDR3, as DNA: TGCGCCAGCAGCGACCTAGCGGGAGGGTCGTGGGAGCAGTACTTC.

This clonotype was counted many times. The V call is TRBV20-1, the J call TRBJ2-1, with D possibly matching TRBD2 (6 bases). The V gene lost 0 bases and the J gene lost 9 bases, with 18 bases spanning the gap. In germline, CDR1 is DFQATT, CDR2 SNEGSKA (reference sequence). This CDR3 contains 15 residues. The CDR3 loop reads CSARDPFRLVSEQFF. The DNA for the CDR3 is TGCAGTGCTAGAGATCCGTTTAGACTAGTGAGTGAGCAGTTCTTC.

This clonotype came up a few times. The chain couples TRBV7-9 to TRBJ2-1, with a possible D match to TRBD1 (6 bases). The CDR3 spans 14 residues. Trimming removed 8 bases at V and 8 bases at J, with 19 bases between. Per germline, CDR1 SEHNR and CDR2 FQNEAQ (reference sequence). The CDR3 loop is CASGHRDKSHEQFF. CDR3 DNA: TGTGCCAGCGGCCACCGGGACAAGTCCCATGAGCAGTTCTTC.